In its sample, the clone carrying this TCR beta chain was seen many times. Its antigen is currently unknown. This entry comes from a study of T cells in Graves' hyperthyroidism and ophthalmopathy. Study at large: Peripheral blood samples were taken at initial diagnosis, prior to any treatment.

General observations from the study: Blood also contained most expanded thyroid clonotypes above 0.001.

Criteria for exclusion of patients were uncontrolled infection, other autoimmune disease, pregnancy or lactation. Each 10 ml fresh peripheral blood draw supplied the PBMCs. TCR beta CDR3 region amplification was performed from RNA transcripts. Primed by the HTBI set, a first-round RT-PCR was run on the TCR CDR3. TCRdb re-called the multiplex PCR reads with MiXCR, one entry per CDR3 protein. Here the sample spans about 370,000 distinct CDR3 sequences, 13% to 15% being singletons. The CDR3 totals 14 residues. Trimming shortened V by 5 bases and J by 0 bases, and 12 bases separated the two germline ends. Germline assignment: CDR1 SGHRS and CDR2 YFSETQ.

Sequencing used blood. This TCR was sampled from a woman aged 60 to 75 with Graves' ophthalmopathy. V gene TRBV5-1 combines with J gene TRBJ2-7; D remains ambiguous. In DNA, the CDR3 is TGCGCCAGCAGATTCACCCTGGCCTCCTACGAGCAGTACTTC. This encodes CASRFTLASYEQYF.